This T cell receptor (beta chain) was sequenced during a study of blood T cell repertoires in COVID-19. Overall study: Acute and convalescent COVID-19 samples came from the United States, Italy and Spain.

Profiled with immunoSEQ multiplex PCR; TCRdb holds only in-frame clones, not every one. The sample has some 68,000 clones; roughly nine tenths are singletons. This CDR3 comprises 14 residues. V was clipped by 6 bases and J by 5 bases, with 14 bases between them. CDR1 is SGHVS and CDR2 is FQNEAQ in the germline V gene. Sequenced: peripheral blood. This receptor was obtained from a man aged 45-60 years with acute or convalescent COVID-19. The chain joins TRBV7-8 to TRBJ2-1; tentatively, D is TRBD1 (5 bases). In DNA, the CDR3 is TGTGCCAGCAGTCATTTCCGCAGGGACAATGAGCAGTTCTTC. Protein: CASSHFRRDNEQFF.